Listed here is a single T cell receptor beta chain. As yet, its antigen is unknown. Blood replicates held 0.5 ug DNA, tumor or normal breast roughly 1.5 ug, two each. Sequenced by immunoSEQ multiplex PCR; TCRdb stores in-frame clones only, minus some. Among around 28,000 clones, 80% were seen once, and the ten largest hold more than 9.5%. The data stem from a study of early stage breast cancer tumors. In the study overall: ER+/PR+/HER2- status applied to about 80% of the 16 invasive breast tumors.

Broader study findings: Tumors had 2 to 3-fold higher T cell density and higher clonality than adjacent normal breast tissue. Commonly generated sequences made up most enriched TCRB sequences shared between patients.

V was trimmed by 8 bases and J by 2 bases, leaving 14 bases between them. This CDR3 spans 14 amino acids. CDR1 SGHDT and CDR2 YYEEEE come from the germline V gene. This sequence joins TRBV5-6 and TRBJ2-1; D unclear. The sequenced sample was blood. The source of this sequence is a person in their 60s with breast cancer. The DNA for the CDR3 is TGTGCCAGTACCCCCCCGAGCCCCTACAATGAGCAGTTCTTC. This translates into CASTPPSPYNEQFF. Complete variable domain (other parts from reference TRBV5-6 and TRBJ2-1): DAGVTQSPTHLIKTRGQQVTLRCSPKSGHDTVSWYQQALGQGPQFIFQYYEEEERQRGNFPDRFSGHQFPNYSSELNVNALLLGDSALYLCASTPPSPYNEQFFGPGTRLTVL.